This T cell receptor beta chain was identified during a study of OX40 agonist ivuxolimab in advanced cancers. Study-wide results and caveats: In the 0.1-3.0 mg/kg groups, partial responders showed among the lowest expansion.

Using immunoSEQ multiplex PCR, the repertoire was profiled, and TCRdb retains in-frame clones only, with some absent. The table shows tens of thousands of clones, with roughly nine tenths occurring only once. About this clone itself: What it recognizes is unknown.

The CDR3 is made up of 14 amino acids. The V gene end was trimmed by 4 bases and the J gene end by 4 bases; junction bases not matched to a gene: 3. Germline CDR1 and CDR2: LGHNA and YSLEER. This TCR was sampled from an adult with an advanced solid tumor such as melanoma, head and neck, liver or kidney cancer. The V gene is TRBV4-3, the J gene TRBJ1-2; TRBD1 matches at 10 bases. Source: CD4+ or CD8+ T cells sorted from blood, taken in a trial of the OX40 agonist ivuxolimab. The CDR3 bases are TGCGCCAGCAGCCCAGGACAGGGGGTCTATGGCTACACCTTC. Protein: CASSPGQGVYGYTF.